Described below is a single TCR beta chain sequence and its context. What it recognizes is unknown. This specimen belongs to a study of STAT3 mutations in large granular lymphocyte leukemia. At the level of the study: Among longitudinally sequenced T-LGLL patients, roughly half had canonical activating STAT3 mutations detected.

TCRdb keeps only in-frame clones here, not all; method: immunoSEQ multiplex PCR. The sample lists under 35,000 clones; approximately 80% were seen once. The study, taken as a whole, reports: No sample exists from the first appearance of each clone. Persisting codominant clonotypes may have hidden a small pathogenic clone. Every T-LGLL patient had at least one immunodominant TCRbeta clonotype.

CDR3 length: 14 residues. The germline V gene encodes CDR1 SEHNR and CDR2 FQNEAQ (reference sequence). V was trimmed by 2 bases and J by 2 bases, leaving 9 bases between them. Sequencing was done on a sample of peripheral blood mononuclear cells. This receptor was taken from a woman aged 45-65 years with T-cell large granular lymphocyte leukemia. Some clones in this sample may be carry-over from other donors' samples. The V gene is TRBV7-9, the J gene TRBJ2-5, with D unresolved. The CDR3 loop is CASSLTEIQETQYF. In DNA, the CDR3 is TGTGCCAGCAGCTTAACAGAGATTCAAGAGACCCAGTACTTC. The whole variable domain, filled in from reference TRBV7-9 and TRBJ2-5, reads DTGVSQNPRHKITKRGQNVTFRCDPISEHNRLYWYRQTLGQGPEFLTYFQNEAQLEKSRLLSDRFSAERPKGSFSTLEIQRTEQGDSAMYLCASSLTEIQETQYFGPGTRLLVL.